These T cell receptor beta chains were read from a single sample in a study of cytomegalovirus exposure and HLA in healthy donors. TCRdb's copy holds only in-frame clones and misses some; the assay was immunoSEQ multiplex PCR. The sample holds about 350,000 clones, 87% seen once. Sample: PBMCs. These receptors were obtained from a woman younger than 45 in good health and CMV-seropositive. Each CDR3 is given without its conserved first and last residue.

TRBV30,TRBJ1-1,AWSVQRGAEAF
TRBV25-1,TRBJ1-1,ASRQGARNTEAF
TRBV6-1,TRBJ2-7,ASSGFGTSYEQY
TRBV28,TRBJ1-4,ASSLRVAANEKLF
TRBV6-5,TRBJ2-7,ATQGLSYEQY
TRBV30,TRBJ1-4,AWSVGSYVKELF
TRBV7-3,TRBJ2-1,ASSFARGRQNEQF
TRBV7-8,TRBJ2-7,ASSHLRTSGSTYEQY
TRBV5-4,TRBJ2-5,ASSLNREETQY
TRBV7-7,TRBJ2-7,ASSLATEYEQY
TRBV7-3,TRBJ2-3,ASSPRGGPTDTQY